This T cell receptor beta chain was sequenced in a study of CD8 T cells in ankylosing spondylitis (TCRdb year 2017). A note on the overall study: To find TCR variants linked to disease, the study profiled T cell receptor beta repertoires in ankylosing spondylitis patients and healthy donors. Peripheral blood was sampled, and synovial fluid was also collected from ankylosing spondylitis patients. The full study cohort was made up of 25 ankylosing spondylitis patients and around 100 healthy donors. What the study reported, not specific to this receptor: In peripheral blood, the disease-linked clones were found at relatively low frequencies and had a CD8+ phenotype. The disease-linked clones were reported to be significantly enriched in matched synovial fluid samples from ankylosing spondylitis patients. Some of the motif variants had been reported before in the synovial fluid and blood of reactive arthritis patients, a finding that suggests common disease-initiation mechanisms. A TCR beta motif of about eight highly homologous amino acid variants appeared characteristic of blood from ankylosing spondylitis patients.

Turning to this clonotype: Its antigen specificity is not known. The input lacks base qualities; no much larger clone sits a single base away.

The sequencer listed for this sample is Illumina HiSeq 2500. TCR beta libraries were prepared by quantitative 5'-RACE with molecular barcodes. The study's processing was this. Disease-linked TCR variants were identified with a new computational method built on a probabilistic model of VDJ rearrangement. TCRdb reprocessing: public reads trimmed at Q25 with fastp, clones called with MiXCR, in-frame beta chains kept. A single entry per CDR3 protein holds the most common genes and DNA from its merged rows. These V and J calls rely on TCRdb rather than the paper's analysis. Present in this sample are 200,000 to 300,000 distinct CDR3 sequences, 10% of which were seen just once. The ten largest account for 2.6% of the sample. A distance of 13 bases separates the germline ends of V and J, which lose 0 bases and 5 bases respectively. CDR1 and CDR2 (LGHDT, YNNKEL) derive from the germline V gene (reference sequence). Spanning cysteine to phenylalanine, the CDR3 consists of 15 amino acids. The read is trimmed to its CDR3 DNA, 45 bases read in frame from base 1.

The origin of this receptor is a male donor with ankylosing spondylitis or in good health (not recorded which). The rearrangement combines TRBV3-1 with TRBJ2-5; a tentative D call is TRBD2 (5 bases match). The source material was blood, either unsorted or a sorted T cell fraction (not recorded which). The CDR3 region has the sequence CASSQDLLEGETQYF. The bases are TGTGCCAGCAGCCAAGATTTACTAGAGGGTGAGACCCAGTACTTC.